This T cell receptor (beta chain) was recorded in a study of post-analysis software for immune sequencing data. Per germline, CDR1 MNHEY and CDR2 SMNVEV (reference sequence). The CDR3 extends over 12 amino acids. V was trimmed by 10 bases and J by 5 bases, leaving 13 bases between them. General study results and limits: In patients, about 5 TRBV segments were more frequent than in controls, with TRBV5-6, TRBV5-1 and TRBV20-1 among them.

Included in the TCR beta cDNA libraries were unique molecular identifiers. TCRdb analysed the PCR reads with MiXCR anew, one entry per CDR3 protein. The sample contains over 700,000 distinct CDR3 sequences, 25% to 30% of which appear only once. Remarks on this clonotype: The antigen is unknown.

The sequencing sample was made of blood. V gene TRBV27 combines with J gene TRBJ2-3, with D possibly being TRBD1 or TRBD2 (6 bases each). The receptor was isolated from a girl aged 5-17 years with multiple sclerosis. This chain's CDR3 is CATRRGVDTQYF. The CDR3 DNA follows: TGTGCCACCCGGAGGGGGGTAGATACGCAGTATTTT.